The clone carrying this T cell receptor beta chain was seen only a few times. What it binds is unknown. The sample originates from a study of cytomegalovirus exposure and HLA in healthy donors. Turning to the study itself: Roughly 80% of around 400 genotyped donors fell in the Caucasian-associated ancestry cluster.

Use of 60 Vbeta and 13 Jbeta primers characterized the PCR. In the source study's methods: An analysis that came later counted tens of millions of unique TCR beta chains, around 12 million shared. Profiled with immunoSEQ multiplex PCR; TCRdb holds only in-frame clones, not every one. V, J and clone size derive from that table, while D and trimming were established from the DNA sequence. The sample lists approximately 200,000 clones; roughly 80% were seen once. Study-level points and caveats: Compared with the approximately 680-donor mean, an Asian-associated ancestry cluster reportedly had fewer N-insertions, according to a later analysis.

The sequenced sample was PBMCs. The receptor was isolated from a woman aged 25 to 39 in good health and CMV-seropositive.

In DNA form, the CDR3 reads TGTGCCAGCAGATGGAGCGGGAGGTTTAATGAGCAGTTCTTC. It is translated as CASRWSGRFNEQFF. The chain links TRBV27 to TRBJ2-1, with 9 bases matching TRBD2. CDR3 size: 14 residues. Losses at the gene ends were 6 bases for V and 7 bases for J; bases not matched to a gene: 7. Per germline, CDR1 MNHEY and CDR2 SMNVEV (reference sequence).